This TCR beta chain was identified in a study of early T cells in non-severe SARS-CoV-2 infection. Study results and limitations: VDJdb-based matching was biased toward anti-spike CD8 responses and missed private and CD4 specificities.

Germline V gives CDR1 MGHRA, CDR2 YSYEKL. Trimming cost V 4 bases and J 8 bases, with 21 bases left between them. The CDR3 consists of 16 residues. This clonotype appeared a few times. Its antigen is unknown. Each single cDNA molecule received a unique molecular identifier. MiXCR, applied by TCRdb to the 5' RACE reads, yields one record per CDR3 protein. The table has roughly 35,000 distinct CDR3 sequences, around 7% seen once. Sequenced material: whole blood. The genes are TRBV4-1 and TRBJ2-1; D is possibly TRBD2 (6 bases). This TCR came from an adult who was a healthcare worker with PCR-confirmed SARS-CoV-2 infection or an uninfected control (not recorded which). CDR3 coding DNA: TGCGCCAGCAGCCGGCAACCCGGGTGGGGGGTGGATGAGCAGTTCTTC. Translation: CASSRQPGWGVDEQFF.